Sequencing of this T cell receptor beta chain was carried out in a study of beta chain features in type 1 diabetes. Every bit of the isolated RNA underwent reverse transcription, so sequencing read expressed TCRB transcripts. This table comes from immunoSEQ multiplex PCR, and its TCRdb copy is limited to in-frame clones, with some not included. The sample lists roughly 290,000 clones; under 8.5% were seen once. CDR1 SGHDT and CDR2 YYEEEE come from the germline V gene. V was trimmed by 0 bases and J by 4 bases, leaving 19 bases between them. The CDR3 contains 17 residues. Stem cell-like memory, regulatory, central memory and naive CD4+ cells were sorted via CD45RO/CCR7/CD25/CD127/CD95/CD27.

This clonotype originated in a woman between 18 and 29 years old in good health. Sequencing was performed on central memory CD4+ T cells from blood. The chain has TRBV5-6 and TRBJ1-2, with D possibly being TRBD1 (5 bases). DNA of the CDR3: TGTGCCAGCAGCTTGGCAGGCTCCCTTGGGGCCATCTATGGCTACACCTTC. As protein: CASSLAGSLGAIYGYTF.